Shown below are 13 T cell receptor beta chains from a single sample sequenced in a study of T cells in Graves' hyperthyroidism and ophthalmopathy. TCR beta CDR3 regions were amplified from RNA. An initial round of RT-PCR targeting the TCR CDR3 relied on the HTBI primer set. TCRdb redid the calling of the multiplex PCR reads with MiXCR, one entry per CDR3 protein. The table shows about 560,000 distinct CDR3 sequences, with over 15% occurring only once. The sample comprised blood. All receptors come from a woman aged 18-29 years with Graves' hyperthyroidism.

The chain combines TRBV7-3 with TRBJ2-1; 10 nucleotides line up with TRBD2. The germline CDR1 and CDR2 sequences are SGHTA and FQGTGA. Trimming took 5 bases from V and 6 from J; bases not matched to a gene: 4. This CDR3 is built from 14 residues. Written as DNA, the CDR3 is TGTGCCAGCAGCCGGATAGCGGGAGGCAATGAGCAGTTCTTC. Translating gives CASSRIAGGNEQFF.

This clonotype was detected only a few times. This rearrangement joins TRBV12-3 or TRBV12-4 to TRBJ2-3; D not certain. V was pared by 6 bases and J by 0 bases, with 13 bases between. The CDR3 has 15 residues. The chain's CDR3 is CASRLQQTSTDTQYF. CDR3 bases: TGTGCCAGCAGGCTTCAGCAGACTAGCACAGATACGCAGTATTTT.

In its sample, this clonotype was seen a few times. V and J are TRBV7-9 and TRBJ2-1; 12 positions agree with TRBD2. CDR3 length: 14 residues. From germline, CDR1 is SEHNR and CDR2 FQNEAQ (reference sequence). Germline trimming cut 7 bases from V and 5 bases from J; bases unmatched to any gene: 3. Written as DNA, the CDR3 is TGTGCCAGCATCCTAGCGGGAGGGGACAATGAGCAGTTCTTC. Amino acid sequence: CASILAGGDNEQFF.

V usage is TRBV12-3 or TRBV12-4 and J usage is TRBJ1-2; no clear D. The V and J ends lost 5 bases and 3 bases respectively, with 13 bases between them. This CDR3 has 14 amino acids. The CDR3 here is CASSLFLGYYGYTF. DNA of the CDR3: TGTGCCAGCAGTCTCTTTCTGGGTTACTATGGCTACACCTTC.

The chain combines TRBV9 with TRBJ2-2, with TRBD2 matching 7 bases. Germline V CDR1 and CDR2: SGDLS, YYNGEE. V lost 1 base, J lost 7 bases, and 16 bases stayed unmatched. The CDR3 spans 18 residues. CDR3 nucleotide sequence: TGTGCCAGCAGCGTATTACCAGGAGCCGAACCGGGGGGCGGGGAGCTGTTTTTT. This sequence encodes CASSVLPGAEPGGGELFF.

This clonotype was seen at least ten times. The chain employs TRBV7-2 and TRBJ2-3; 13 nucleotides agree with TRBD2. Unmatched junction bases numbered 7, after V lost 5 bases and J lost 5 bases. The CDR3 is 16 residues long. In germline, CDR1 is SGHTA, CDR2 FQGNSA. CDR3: CASSPLAGGPGDTQYF. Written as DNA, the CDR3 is TGTGCCAGCAGCCCACTAGCGGGAGGGCCTGGAGATACGCAGTATTTT.

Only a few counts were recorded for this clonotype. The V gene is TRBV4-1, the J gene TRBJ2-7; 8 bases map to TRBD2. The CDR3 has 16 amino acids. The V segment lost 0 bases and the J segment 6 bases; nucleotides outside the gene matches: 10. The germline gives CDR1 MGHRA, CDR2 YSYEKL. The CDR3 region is CASSQDYGQREPEQYF. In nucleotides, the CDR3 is TGCGCCAGCAGCCAAGATTACGGCCAGCGGGAGCCCGAGCAGTACTTC.

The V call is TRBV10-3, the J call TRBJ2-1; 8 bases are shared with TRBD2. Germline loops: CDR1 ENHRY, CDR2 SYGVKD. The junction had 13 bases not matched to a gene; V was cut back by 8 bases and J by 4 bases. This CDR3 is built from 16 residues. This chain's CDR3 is CAIGGSGAGEYNEQFF. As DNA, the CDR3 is TGTGCCATCGGTGGTTCTGGAGCGGGGGAATACAATGAGCAGTTCTTC.

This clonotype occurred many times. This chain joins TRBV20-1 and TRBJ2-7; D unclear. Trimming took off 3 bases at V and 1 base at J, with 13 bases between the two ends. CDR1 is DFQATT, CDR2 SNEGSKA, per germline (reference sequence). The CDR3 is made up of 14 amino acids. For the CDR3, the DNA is TGCAGTGCTAGGGCGTATGGCCAATCCTACGAGCAGTACTTC. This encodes CSARAYGQSYEQYF.

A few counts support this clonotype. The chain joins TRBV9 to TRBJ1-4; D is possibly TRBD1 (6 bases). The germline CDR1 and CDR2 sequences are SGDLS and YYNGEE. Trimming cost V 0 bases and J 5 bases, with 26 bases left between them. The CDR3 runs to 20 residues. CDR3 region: CASSVGLRDTWTWQNEKLFF. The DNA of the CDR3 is TGTGCCAGCAGCGTAGGACTTCGGGACACCTGGACTTGGCAAAATGAAAAACTGTTTTTT.

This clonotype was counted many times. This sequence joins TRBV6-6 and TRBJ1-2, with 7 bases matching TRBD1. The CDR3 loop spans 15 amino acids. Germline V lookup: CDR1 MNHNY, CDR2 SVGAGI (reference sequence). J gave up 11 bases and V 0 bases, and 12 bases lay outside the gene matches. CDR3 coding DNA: TGTGCCAGCAGTTACTCGACAATGGGACAGCCCCATTACACCTTC. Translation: CASSYSTMGQPHYTF.

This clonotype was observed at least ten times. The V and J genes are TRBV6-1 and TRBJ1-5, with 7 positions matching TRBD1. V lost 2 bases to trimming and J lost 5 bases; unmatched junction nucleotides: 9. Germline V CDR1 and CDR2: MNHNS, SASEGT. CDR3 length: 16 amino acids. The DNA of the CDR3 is TGTGCCAGCAGTGAATCAGGGGGTAGAGGACATCAGCCCCAGCATTTT. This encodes CASSESGGRGHQPQHF.

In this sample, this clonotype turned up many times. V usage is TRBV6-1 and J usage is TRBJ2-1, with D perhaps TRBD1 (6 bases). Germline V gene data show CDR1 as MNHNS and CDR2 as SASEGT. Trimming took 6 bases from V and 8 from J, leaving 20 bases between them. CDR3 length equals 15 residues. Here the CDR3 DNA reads TGTGCCAGCAGCTCCACGACAGGTCCTATCGATGAGCAGTTCTTC. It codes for CASSSTTGPIDEQFF.